This T cell receptor beta chain was found in a study of blood T cells in healthy people across ages. Primed by a sample-barcoded 5' primer and a J-beta primer mix, a second PCR proceeded for about 6 to 11 cycles. Researchers report that each sample yielded at least 3 million CDR3-containing paired-end reads. TCRdb reprocessed the 5' RACE reads with MiXCR, giving one entry per CDR3 protein. The table shows 850,000 to 1,000,000 distinct CDR3 sequences, with around 48% occurring only once. For every donor, a draw yielded around 10 milliliters of peripheral blood. The CDR3 spans 14 residues. Per germline, CDR1 LGHNA and CDR2 YNFKEQ. V was cut by 4 bases and J by 3 bases, with 12 bases left in between. The sample holds many counts of this clonotype.

This receptor was obtained from a man in his thirties or forties in good health. The sequenced material came from blood. The rearrangement joins TRBV4-2 to TRBJ1-2; a possible D gene is TRBD1 (5 bases). The DNA of the CDR3 is TGTGCCAGCAGCCCTCCCGGGGCAGACTATGGCTACACCTTC. Residues: CASSPPGADYGYTF.